The clone carrying this TCR beta chain was observed a few times. The data belong to a study of blood T cell repertoires in COVID-19. Generated by immunoSEQ multiplex PCR, the TCRdb table keeps only in-frame clones and is missing some. The sample has 99,000 or so clones; around 81% are singletons. The TCR comes from a woman aged 70-85 years with acute or convalescent COVID-19. Sequencing input: peripheral blood.

CDR3 region: CAWGDRVNTGELFF. The CDR3, as DNA: TGTGCCTGGGGGGACAGGGTGAACACCGGGGAGCTGTTTTTT. The V gene is TRBV30, the J gene TRBJ2-2; TRBD1 matches 9 bases. The CDR3 loop spans 14 amino acids. Germline V CDR1 and CDR2: GTSNPN, SVGIG (reference sequence). The J segment lost 1 base and the V segment lost 5 bases, leaving 2 bases of the junction unmatched.